Following are 31 T cell receptor beta chains from one sample sequenced in a study of OX40 agonist ivuxolimab in advanced cancers. Clones were read by immunoSEQ multiplex PCR, and TCRdb kept only the in-frame ones, dropping some. The sample lists about 80,000 clones, 90% to 95% occurring once. Sequenced material: CD4+ or CD8+ T cells sorted from blood, taken in a trial of the OX40 agonist ivuxolimab. The receptors stem from an adult with an advanced solid tumor such as melanoma, head and neck, liver or kidney cancer.

The chain couples TRBV28 to TRBJ1-2, with D hard to call. Germline CDR1 and CDR2: MDHEN and SYDVKM. The CDR3 is made up of 12 amino acids. The germline V and J ends were trimmed by 3 bases and 4 bases, with 6 bases remaining between them. The CDR3 region is CASSFTAYGYTF. CDR3 nucleotide sequence: TGTGCCAGCAGTTTCACAGCCTATGGCTACACCTTC.

The CDR3, as DNA: TGCGCCAGCAGGCGGACAGGGGGTGACGGATATGGCTACACCTTC. Translated, it gives CASRRTGGDGYGYTF. The chain combines TRBV4-1 with TRBJ1-2; TRBD1 aligns across 10 bases. Unmatched junction bases numbered 9, after V lost 6 bases and J lost 5 bases. This CDR3 comprises 15 residues. From germline, CDR1 is MGHRA and CDR2 YSYEKL.

The chain employs TRBV2 and TRBJ2-7; 7 bases fit TRBD1. The V segment lost 6 bases and the J segment 4 bases; nucleotides outside the gene matches: 9. Germline CDR1 SNHLY, CDR2 FYNNEI. CDR3 size: 14 residues. CDR3 coding DNA: TGTGCCAGCAGAGAGTTACAGGGGTGGTACGAGCAGTACTTC. Translated, it gives CASRELQGWYEQYF. The variable domain in full, completed from reference TRBV2 and TRBJ2-7, reads EPEVTQTPSHQVTQMGQEVILRCVPISNHLYFYWYRQILGQKVEFLVSFYNNEISEKSEIFDDQFSVERPDGSNFTLKIRSTKLEDSAMYFCASRELQGWYEQYFGPGTRLTVT.

The chain employs TRBV6-1 and TRBJ1-2; TRBD1 aligns across 10 bases. The CDR3 is 14 residues long. V was pared by 6 bases and J by 7 bases, with 8 bases of the junction left unmatched. In germline, CDR1 is MNHNS, CDR2 SASEGT. CDR3 region: CASRKTGGASGYTF. DNA of the CDR3: TGTGCCAGCAGAAAGACAGGGGGCGCTTCTGGCTACACCTTC.

The J gene is TRBJ1-5, the V gene TRBV9, with TRBD1 matching over 7 bases. With 1 base clipped from V and 5 bases from J, the junction kept 9 bases outside the gene matches. Per germline, CDR1 SGDLS and CDR2 YYNGEE. This CDR3 has 16 residues. The CDR3 here is CASSVPTGTDYQPQHF. The CDR3, as DNA: TGTGCCAGCAGCGTACCCACCGGGACAGATTATCAGCCCCAGCATTTT.

On this clone itself: Germline is not matched at one junction end, which may reflect a read error. The chain links TRBV11-1 to TRBJ1-2; D remains ambiguous. The CDR3 is 13 amino acids. The germline V gene encodes CDR1 SGHAT and CDR2 FQDESV (reference sequence). The CDR3 sequence: CASSQNTNYGYAF. The CDR3 DNA sequence: TGTGCCAGCAGCCAAAACACCAACTATGGCTACGCCTTC.

This clone has just one count. Other nucleotide sequences from this sample produce the same CDR3. The J gene is TRBJ2-5, the V gene TRBV14; 7 bases agree with TRBD2. Germline CDR1 reads SGHDN; CDR2 reads FVKESK. The CDR3 consists of 14 residues. V shed 1 base, J shed 6 bases, and the junction held 5 bases outside the gene matches. CDR3 bases: TGTGCCAGCAGCCAAGGGAGGGGAGGGAAGACCCAGTACTTC. Protein: CASSQGRGGKTQYF.

The gene calls are TRBV7-2 and TRBJ2-3; D tentatively reads TRBD1 or TRBD2 (5 bases each). Trimming pared 0 bases from V and 2 bases from J, leaving 6 bases between. The germline gives CDR1 SGHTA, CDR2 FQGNSA. The CDR3 has 14 amino acids. The CDR3 region is CASSLAGPTDTQYF. The CDR3 nucleotides read TGTGCCAGCAGCTTAGCGGGACCCACAGATACGCAGTATTTT.

The chain uses TRBV5-1 and TRBJ2-3, with 10 positions matching TRBD2. The CDR3 loop spans 18 amino acids. CDR1 is SGHRS and CDR2 is YFSETQ in the germline V gene. V shed 4 bases and J 2 bases; nucleotides not matched to a gene: 13. CDR3: CASSLGIIAGGHTDTQYF. CDR3 DNA sequence: TGCGCCAGCAGCCTTGGGATTATAGCGGGAGGTCACACAGATACGCAGTATTTT. The whole variable domain, filled in from reference TRBV5-1 and TRBJ2-3, reads KAGVTQTPRYLIKTRGQQVTLSCSPISGHRSVSWYQQTPGQGLQFLFEYFSETQRNKGNFPGRFSGRQFSNSRSEMNVSTLELGDSALYLCASSLGIIAGGHTDTQYFGPGTRLTVL.

CDR3 sequence (DNA): TGCGCCAGCAGCCAAGACCTCGTAGATACAGATACGCAGTATTTT. It encodes CASSQDLVDTDTQYF. This chain joins TRBV4-3 and TRBJ2-3; D ambiguous. Germline CDR1 LGHNA, CDR2 YSLEER. Between the trimmed V and J ends, which lost 0 bases and 3 bases, there was a span of 10 bases. CDR3 size: 15 residues.

This clone has just a few counts. This chain joins TRBV28 and TRBJ2-1, with 13 bases identical to TRBD2. V dropped 6 bases and J dropped 9; count of bases not matched to a gene: 11. Germline CDR1 and CDR2: MDHEN and SYDVKM. The CDR3 length is 16 residues. CDR3 region: CASRKGLAGFMGEQFF. The CDR3, as DNA: TGTGCCAGCAGAAAGGGACTAGCGGGATTCATGGGTGAGCAGTTCTTC.

The genes are TRBV28 and TRBJ1-1; TRBD1 might be the D (5 bases). The V and J ends lost 5 bases and 1 base respectively, with 17 bases between them. The CDR3 extends over 16 amino acids. Germline-derived CDR1 and CDR2 are MDHEN and SYDVKM. The CDR3 reads CASSIRGAAENTEAFF. Here the CDR3 DNA reads TGTGCCAGCAGTATACGAGGGGCCGCAGAGAACACTGAAGCTTTCTTT.

The chain carries TRBV6-5 and TRBJ1-1; D unclear. This CDR3 region has 13 residues. Germline V CDR1 and CDR2: MNHEY, SVGAGI. Trimming stripped 8 bases from V and 7 bases from J, with 17 bases between. This CDR3 reads CASRGAMGGEAFF. The CDR3 coding sequence is TGTGCCAGCCGAGGAGCGATGGGTGGTGAAGCTTTCTTT.

The chain combines TRBV19 with TRBJ1-5, with D maybe TRBD1 (6 bases). Germline values: CDR1 LNHDA, CDR2 SQIVND (reference sequence). The CDR3 is 16 residues long. Trimming cost V 8 bases and J 3 bases, with 20 bases left between them. DNA for the CDR3: TGTGCCAGTGAGGTCCGGGACAAGGGGAACAATCAGCCCCAGCATTTT. Residues: CASEVRDKGNNQPQHF.

The chain combines TRBV4-1 with TRBJ2-7; unclear D gene. From germline, CDR1 is MGHRA and CDR2 YSYEKL. Trimming took off 1 base at V and 0 bases at J, with 7 bases between the two ends. This CDR3 is built from 14 residues. This CDR3 is CASSQVQSSYEQYF. The CDR3 DNA follows: TGCGCCAGCAGCCAAGTCCAGAGCTCCTACGAGCAGTACTTC.

The chain has TRBV10-3 and TRBJ2-7, with D unclear. V lost 4 bases, J lost 5 bases, and 12 bases lay in between. Germline CDR1 reads ENHRY; CDR2 reads SYGVKD. CDR3 length: 13 residues. DNA for the CDR3: TGTGCCATCAGTGGCTCCGCGGAAGACGAGCAGTACTTC. As protein: CAISGSAEDEQYF.

The genes are TRBV5-1 and TRBJ2-6; D is unresolved. Germline V gene sequence: CDR1 SGHRS, CDR2 YFSETQ. CDR3 size: 15 residues. The V end was cut by 0 bases, the J end by 0 bases, with 4 bases between. CDR3 nucleotides: TGCGCCAGCAGCTTGGGGAGCTCTGGGGCCAACGTCCTGACTTTC. It yields the protein CASSLGSSGANVLTF.

This sequence joins TRBV6-1 and TRBJ2-3, with 10 bases lining up with TRBD2. The CDR3 has 14 amino acids. V shed 5 bases, J shed 3 bases, and the junction held 2 bases outside the gene matches. Germline CDR1 MNHNS, CDR2 SASEGT. The CDR3 region has the DNA TGTGCCAGCAGTAGCGGGAGGGGAACAGATACGCAGTATTTT. Its protein is CASSSGRGTDTQYF.

The chain couples TRBV7-9 to TRBJ2-5, with D tentatively TRBD1 (6 bases). The CDR3 sequence is 15 residues long. V gave up 6 bases and J gave up 5 bases, with 19 bases separating them. CDR1 and CDR2 from the germline V gene are SEHNR and FQNEAQ (reference sequence). For the CDR3, the DNA is TGTGCCAGCAGTGAACAGGGATTAGGTTGGGAGACCCAGTACTTC. The encoded protein is CASSEQGLGWETQYF.

The chain has TRBV2 and TRBJ1-2; D not resolved. The V end was cut by 6 bases, the J end by 0 bases, with 5 bases between. This CDR3 has 12 amino acids. In germline, CDR1 is SNHLY, CDR2 FYNNEI. Here the CDR3 DNA reads TGTGCCAGCAGGGACGCTAACTATGGCTACACCTTC. The encoded protein is CASRDANYGYTF.

The genes are TRBV11-3 and TRBJ1-2; D is unclear. The length of the CDR3 is 10 residues. Germline CDR1 reads SGHNT; CDR2 reads YENEEA. Between the trimmed V and J ends, which lost 11 bases and 5 bases, there was a span of 9 bases. CDR3 sequence (DNA): TGTGCCCTCCTGGGTTATGGCTACACCTTC. Residues: CALLGYGYTF.

The table lists this clone with a count of one. The chain carries TRBV5-5 and TRBJ1-3; a weak D match, TRBD1 (5 bases). Germline V CDR1 and CDR2: SGHKS, YYEKEE (reference sequence). The length of the CDR3 is 15 residues. The germline V and J ends were trimmed by 0 bases and 1 base, with 8 bases remaining between them. The CDR3 DNA is TGTGCCAGCAGCTTGGCCGCAGGGTCTGGAAACACCATATATTTT. Its translation is CASSLAAGSGNTIYF.

The rearrangement uses TRBV14 and TRBJ2-7, with a tentative D call TRBD1 (5 bases). V lost 5 bases and J lost 7, with 15 bases in between. Germline CDR1 is SGHDN and CDR2 is FVKESK. The CDR3 is 13 residues long. The CDR3: CASSRRAQGEQYF. The CDR3 nucleotides are TGTGCCAGCAGCAGAAGGGCCCAGGGAGAGCAGTACTTC.

The chain recombines TRBV25-1 with TRBJ1-2, with 8 bases identical to TRBD1. The CDR3 spans 17 residues. Trimming at V came to 3 bases and at J to 7 bases, leaving 16 bases not matched to a gene. CDR1 is MGHDK and CDR2 is SYGVNS in the germline V gene. CDR3 nucleotides: TGTGCCAGCAGTGAGAGAGTAGGGTGGACAGGGTCATCTGGCTACACCTTC. It specifies CASSERVGWTGSSGYTF.

The rearrangement links TRBV11-2 to TRBJ2-7; 7 bases are shared with TRBD2. Germline V gene sequence: CDR1 SGHAT, CDR2 FQNNGV. This CDR3 is 14 amino acids long. V was pared by 5 bases and J by 6 bases, with 10 bases of the junction left unmatched. The CDR3, as DNA: TGTGCCAGCAGCCAAGGTACGGGAGGTGGCGAGCAGTACTTC. The encoded protein is CASSQGTGGGEQYF.

The genes are TRBV28 and TRBJ1-4; 8 nucleotides align to TRBD1. CDR1 is MDHEN and CDR2 is SYDVKM in the germline V gene. J was trimmed by 2 bases and V by 7 bases; bases with no gene match: 9. The CDR3 extends over 16 amino acids. CDR3 in DNA: TGTGCCAGCACAGGACAGGGAGGGTGGACTAATGAAAAACTGTTTTTT. Translated: CASTGQGGWTNEKLFF.

J is TRBJ2-1 and V is TRBV7-9; 11 bases fit TRBD2. Per the germline V gene, CDR1 is SEHNR and CDR2 is FQNEAQ (reference sequence). This CDR3 has 15 residues. V lost 3 bases, J lost 3 bases, and 1 base stayed unmatched. This CDR3 reads CASSFSGRDYNEQFF. The CDR3 DNA reads as TGTGCCAGCAGCTTTAGCGGGAGGGACTACAATGAGCAGTTCTTC.

This clone was observed once. The same CDR3 is also encoded by other DNA sequences in this sample. The V call is TRBV2, the J call TRBJ1-1, with a weak D call TRBD1 (6 bases). The CDR3 is made up of 13 amino acids. Germline V gives CDR1 SNHLY, CDR2 FYNNEI. Deletions cut 3 bases from V and 5 bases from J, with 10 bases between. CDR3: CASSEGAGTEAFF. The CDR3 DNA sequence: TGTGCCAGCAGTGAGGGGGCGGGAACTGAAGCTTTCTTT.

The chain couples TRBV18 to TRBJ2-7; no firm D call. The V end lost 2 bases, the J end lost 2 bases, and 4 bases lay between the germline ends. CDR3 length equals 12 residues. The germline gives CDR1 KGHSH, CDR2 LQKENI. The CDR3 here is CASSPRPYEQYF. The DNA of the CDR3 is TGTGCCAGCTCACCAAGGCCCTACGAGCAGTACTTC.

This clone appeared once. The rearrangement joins TRBV18 to TRBJ2-7, with 7 bases matching TRBD2. V trimming: 3 bases; J trimming: 3 bases; junction bases outside the gene matches: 2. Germline CDR1 is KGHSH and CDR2 is LQKENI. This CDR3 is 13 amino acids long. This chain's CDR3 is CASSPTSDYEQYF. The CDR3 region has the DNA TGTGCCAGCTCACCCACTAGCGACTACGAGCAGTACTTC.

The chain joins TRBV19 to TRBJ2-1, with 9 bases identical to TRBD2. Germline V gene lookup returns CDR1 LNHDA and CDR2 SQIVND (reference sequence). The length of the CDR3 is 15 residues. The trim removed 4 bases at V and 5 bases at J, leaving 6 bases unmatched. The CDR3: CASSTEREVHNEQFF. The CDR3 bases are TGTGCCAGTAGTACCGAGCGGGAGGTCCACAATGAGCAGTTCTTC.